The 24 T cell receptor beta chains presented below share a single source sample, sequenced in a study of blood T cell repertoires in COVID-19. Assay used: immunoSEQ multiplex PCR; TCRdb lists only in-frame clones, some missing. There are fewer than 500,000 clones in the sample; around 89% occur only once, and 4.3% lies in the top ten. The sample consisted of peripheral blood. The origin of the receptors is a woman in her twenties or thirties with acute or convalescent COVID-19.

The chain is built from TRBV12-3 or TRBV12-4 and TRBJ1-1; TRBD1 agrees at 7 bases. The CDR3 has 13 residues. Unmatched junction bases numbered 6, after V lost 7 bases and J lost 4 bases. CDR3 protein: CASTPDRSTEAFF. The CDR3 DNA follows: TGTGCCAGCACCCCGGACAGGTCCACTGAAGCTTTCTTT.

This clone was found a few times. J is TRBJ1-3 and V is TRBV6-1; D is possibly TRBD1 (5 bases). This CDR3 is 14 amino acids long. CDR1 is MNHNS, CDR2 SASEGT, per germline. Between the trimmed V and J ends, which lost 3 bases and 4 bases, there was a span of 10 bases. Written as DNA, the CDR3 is TGTGCCAGCAGTGACAGGGTAGAGGGAAACACCATATATTTT. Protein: CASSDRVEGNTIYF.

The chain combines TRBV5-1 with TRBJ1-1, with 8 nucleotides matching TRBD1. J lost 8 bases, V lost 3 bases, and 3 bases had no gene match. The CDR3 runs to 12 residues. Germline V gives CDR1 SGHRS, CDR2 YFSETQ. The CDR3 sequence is CASSSDREEAFF. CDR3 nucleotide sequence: TGCGCCAGCAGCTCGGACAGGGAAGAAGCTTTCTTT.

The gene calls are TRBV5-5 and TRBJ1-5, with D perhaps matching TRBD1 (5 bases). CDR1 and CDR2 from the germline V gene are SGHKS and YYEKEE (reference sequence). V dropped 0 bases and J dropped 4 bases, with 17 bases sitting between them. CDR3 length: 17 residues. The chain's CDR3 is CASSLGAHRGLNQPQHF. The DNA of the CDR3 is TGTGCCAGCAGCTTGGGGGCCCACCGGGGACTAAATCAGCCCCAGCATTTT.

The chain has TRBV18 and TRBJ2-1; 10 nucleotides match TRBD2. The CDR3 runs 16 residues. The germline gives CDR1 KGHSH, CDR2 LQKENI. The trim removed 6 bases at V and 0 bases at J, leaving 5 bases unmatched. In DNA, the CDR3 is TGTGCCAGCTCTAGCGGGGGGCCGAGCTCCTACAATGAGCAGTTCTTC. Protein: CASSSGGPSSYNEQFF.

CDR3 nucleotide sequence: TGTGCCAGCAGCTTGCCTCTTATGGGGGGTTACACAGATACGCAGTATTTT. This gives the protein CASSLPLMGGYTDTQYF. V is TRBV5-6 and J is TRBJ2-3; the D gene is possibly TRBD2 (6 bases). Per germline, CDR1 SGHDT and CDR2 YYEEEE. The length of the CDR3 is 17 residues. The V gene lost 1 base and the J gene lost 2 bases, with 17 bases spanning the gap.

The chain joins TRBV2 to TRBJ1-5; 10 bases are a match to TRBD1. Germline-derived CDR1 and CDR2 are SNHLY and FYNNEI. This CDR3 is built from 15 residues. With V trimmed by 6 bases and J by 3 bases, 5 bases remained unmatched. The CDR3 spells CASRGQGIPNQPQHF. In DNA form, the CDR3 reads TGTGCCAGCAGGGGACAGGGGATCCCCAATCAGCCCCAGCATTTT.

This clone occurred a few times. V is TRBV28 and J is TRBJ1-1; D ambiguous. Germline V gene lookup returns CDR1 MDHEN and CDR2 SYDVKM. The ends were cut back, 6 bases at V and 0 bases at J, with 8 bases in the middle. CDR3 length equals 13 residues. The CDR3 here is CASRRDLNTEAFF. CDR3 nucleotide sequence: TGTGCCAGCAGACGAGACTTGAACACTGAAGCTTTCTTT.

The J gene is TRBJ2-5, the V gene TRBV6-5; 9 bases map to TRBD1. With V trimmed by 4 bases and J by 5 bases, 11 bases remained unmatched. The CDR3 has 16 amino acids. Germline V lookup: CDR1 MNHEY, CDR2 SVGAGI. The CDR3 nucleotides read TGTGCCAGCAGTTCAACCTGGACAGGGGATAGGGAGACCCAGTACTTC. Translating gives CASSSTWTGDRETQYF.

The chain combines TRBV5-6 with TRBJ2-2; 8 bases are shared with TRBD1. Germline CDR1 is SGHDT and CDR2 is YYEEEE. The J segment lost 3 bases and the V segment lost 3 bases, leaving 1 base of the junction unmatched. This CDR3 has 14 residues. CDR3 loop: CASSWTGYTGELFF. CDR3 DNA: TGTGCCAGCAGCTGGACAGGGTACACCGGGGAGCTGTTTTTT.

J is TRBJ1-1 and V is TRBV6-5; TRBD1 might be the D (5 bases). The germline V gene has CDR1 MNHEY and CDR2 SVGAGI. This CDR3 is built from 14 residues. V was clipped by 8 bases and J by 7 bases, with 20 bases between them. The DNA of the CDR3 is TGTGCCAGCGATAGAGGGCAGGGAGGGGTTGAAGCTTTCTTT. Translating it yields CASDRGQGGVEAFF.

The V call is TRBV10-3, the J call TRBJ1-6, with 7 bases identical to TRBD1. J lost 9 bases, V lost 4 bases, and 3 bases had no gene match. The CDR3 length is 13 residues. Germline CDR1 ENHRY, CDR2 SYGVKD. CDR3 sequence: CAISGQGGSPLHF. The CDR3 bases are TGTGCCATCAGTGGACAGGGAGGTTCACCCCTCCACTTT.

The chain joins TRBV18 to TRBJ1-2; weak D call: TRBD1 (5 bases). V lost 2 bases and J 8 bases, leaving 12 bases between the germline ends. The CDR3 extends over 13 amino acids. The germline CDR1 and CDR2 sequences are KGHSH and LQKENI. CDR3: CASSPTDKEGYTF. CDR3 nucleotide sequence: TGTGCCAGCTCACCAACGGACAAGGAGGGCTACACCTTC.

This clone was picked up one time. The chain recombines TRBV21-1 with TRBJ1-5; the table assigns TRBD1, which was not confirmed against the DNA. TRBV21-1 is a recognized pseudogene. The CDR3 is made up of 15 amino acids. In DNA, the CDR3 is TGTGCCAGCAGCAAAAATACAGGGGTGGATCAGCCCCAGCATTTT. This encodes CASSKNTGVDQPQHF.

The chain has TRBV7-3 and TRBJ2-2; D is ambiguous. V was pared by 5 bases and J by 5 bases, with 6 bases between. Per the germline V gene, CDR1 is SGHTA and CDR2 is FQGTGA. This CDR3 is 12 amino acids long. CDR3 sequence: CASSHATGELFF. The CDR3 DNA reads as TGTGCCAGCAGCCATGCGACCGGGGAGCTGTTTTTT.

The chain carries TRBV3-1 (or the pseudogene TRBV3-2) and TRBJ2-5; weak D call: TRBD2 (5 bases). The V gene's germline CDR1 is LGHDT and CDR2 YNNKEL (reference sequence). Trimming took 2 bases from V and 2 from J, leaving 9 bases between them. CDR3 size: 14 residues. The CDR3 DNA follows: TGTGCCAGCAGCCAACACACTAGACAAGAGACCCAGTACTTC. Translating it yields CASSQHTRQETQYF.

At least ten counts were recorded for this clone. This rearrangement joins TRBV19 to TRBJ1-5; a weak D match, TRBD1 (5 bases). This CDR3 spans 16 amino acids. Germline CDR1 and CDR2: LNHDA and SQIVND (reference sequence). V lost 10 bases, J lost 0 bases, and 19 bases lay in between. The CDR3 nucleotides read TGTGCCACTTCGTCCCGGGGGGAGATTAGCAATCAGCCCCAGCATTTT. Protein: CATSSRGEISNQPQHF.

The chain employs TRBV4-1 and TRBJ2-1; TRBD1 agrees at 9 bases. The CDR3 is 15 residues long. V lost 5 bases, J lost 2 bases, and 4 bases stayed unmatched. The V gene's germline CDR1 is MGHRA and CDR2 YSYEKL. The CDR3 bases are TGCGCCAGCAGCTCCGGGACAGGGACCTACAATGAGCAGTTCTTC. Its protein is CASSSGTGTYNEQFF.

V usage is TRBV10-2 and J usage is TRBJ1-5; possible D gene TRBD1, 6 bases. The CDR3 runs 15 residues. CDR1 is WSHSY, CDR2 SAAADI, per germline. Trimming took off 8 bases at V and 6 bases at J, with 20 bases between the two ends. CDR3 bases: TGCGCCAGCCGGGGGTCGGGGGGCGAGGGTCAGCCCCAGCATTTT. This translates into CASRGSGGEGQPQHF.

In DNA form, the CDR3 reads TGTGCCAGCAGCTTAGACATCGGAGGGGGCTTTGGCTACACCTTC. It codes for CASSLDIGGGFGYTF. This chain links TRBV7-6 with TRBJ1-2; TRBD1 matches 7 bases. There are 15 residues in the CDR3. J was trimmed by 7 bases and V by 1 base; bases with no gene match: 9. Per the germline V gene, CDR1 is SGHVS and CDR2 is FNYEAQ.

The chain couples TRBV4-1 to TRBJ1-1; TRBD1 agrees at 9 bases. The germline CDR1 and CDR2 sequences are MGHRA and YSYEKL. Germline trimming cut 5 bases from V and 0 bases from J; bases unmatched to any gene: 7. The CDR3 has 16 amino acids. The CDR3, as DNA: TGCGCCAGCAGCAAGACAGGGGGGACTGTGAACACTGAAGCTTTCTTT. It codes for CASSKTGGTVNTEAFF.

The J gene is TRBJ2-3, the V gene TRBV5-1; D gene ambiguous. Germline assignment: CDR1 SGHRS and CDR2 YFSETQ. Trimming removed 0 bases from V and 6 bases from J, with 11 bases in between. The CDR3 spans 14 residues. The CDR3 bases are TGCGCCAGCAGCTTGGAGGCAGAGAGGGATACGCAGTATTTT. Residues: CASSLEAERDTQYF. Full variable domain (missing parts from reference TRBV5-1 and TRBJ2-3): KAGVTQTPRYLIKTRGQQVTLSCSPISGHRSVSWYQQTPGQGLQFLFEYFSETQRNKGNFPGRFSGRQFSNSRSEMNVSTLELGDSALYLCASSLEAERDTQYFGPGTRLTVL.

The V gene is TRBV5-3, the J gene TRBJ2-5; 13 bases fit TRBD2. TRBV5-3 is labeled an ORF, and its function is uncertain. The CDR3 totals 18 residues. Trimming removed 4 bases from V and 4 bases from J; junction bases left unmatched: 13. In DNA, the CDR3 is TGTGCCAGAAGCAAATGGACTAGCGGGAGCGGGCCGATAGAGACCCAGTACTTC. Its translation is CARSKWTSGSGPIETQYF.

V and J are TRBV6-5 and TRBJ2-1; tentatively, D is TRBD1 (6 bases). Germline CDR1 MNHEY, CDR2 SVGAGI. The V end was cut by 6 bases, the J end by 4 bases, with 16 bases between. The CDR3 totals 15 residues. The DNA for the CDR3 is TGTGCCAGCAGCAGATCTGGGACACAATACAATGAGCAGTTCTTC. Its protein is CASSRSGTQYNEQFF.